The 26 T cell receptor beta chains presented below share a single source sample, sequenced in a study of neurological immune-mediated disorders. TCRdb reanalysed the 5' RACE reads using MiXCR and keeps one entry per CDR3 protein. The sample carries tens of thousands of distinct CDR3 sequences, about 5% recorded once. Time point in this sample: longitudinal time-point 2. The sample was PBMCs. These receptors originate from a woman aged 55-70 years with multiple sclerosis.

This clonotype was seen many times. The V and J genes are TRBV29-1 and TRBJ2-7, with 7 bases identical to TRBD2. The CDR3 has 12 amino acids. Looked up from germline, CDR1 is SQVTM and CDR2 is ANQGSEA. With V trimmed by 6 bases and J by 3 bases, 5 bases remained unmatched. The CDR3 is CSVKPGGYEQYF. CDR3 sequence (DNA): TGCAGCGTGAAACCGGGGGGCTACGAGCAGTACTTC.

This clonotype was seen at least ten times. The chain is built from TRBV6-1 and TRBJ2-7, with D perhaps TRBD1 or TRBD2 (5 bases each). This CDR3 spans 15 amino acids. Germline lookup yields CDR1 MNHNS and CDR2 SASEGT. Trimming left V 6 bases short and J 4 bases short, with 19 bases between. The CDR3 coding sequence is TGTGCCAGCAGCCCAGAGGCAGGGAGTTTGTACGAGCAGTACTTC. Encoded protein: CASSPEAGSLYEQYF.

This clonotype was seen more than once but under ten times. The gene calls are TRBV20-1 and TRBJ1-1, with 8 bases lining up with TRBD1. J lost 4 bases, V lost 0 bases, and 10 bases had no gene match. Germline CDR1 is DFQATT and CDR2 is SNEGSKA (reference sequence). The CDR3 runs to 16 residues. The chain's CDR3 is CSARDRRQGAGTEAFF. The CDR3 DNA reads TGCAGTGCTAGAGATCGGAGGCAGGGGGCTGGCACTGAAGCTTTCTTT.

The sample holds many counts of this clonotype. The V and J genes are TRBV20-1 and TRBJ2-7, with 7 positions matching TRBD2. After removal of 5 bases from V and 5 bases from J, the junction contained 15 bases not matched to a gene. Per germline, CDR1 DFQATT and CDR2 SNEGSKA (reference sequence). This CDR3 comprises 15 residues. Here the CDR3 DNA reads TGCAGTGCTCCAGACAGATCCGGGAGGTGGGACGAGCAGTACTTC. Protein: CSAPDRSGRWDEQYF.

This clonotype was counted at least ten times. The chain has TRBV7-2 and TRBJ1-5, with unresolved D. Per germline, CDR1 SGHTA and CDR2 FQGNSA. Trimming stripped 2 bases from V and 5 bases from J, with 7 bases between. The CDR3 is 13 amino acids. The CDR3 reads CASSLLRDQPQHF. CDR3 DNA sequence: TGTGCCAGCAGCTTACTTAGGGATCAGCCCCAGCATTTT.

This clonotype occurred many times. CDR3 DNA: TGTGCCAGCAGCTCGGGACCTAATCAGCCCCAGCATTTT. Protein product: CASSSGPNQPQHF. This chain uses TRBV7-6 with TRBJ1-5, with a weak D call TRBD1 (5 bases). V shed 4 bases and J shed 4 bases, with 8 bases lying between them. CDR1 and CDR2 (germline): SGHVS, FNYEAQ. This CDR3 has 13 amino acids.

There are many counts of this clonotype. The chain couples TRBV20-1 to TRBJ2-3; D is ambiguous. Germline V lookup: CDR1 DFQATT, CDR2 SNEGSKA (reference sequence). The CDR3 is 9 residues long. V lost 3 bases, J lost 10 bases, and 5 bases lay in between. For the CDR3, the DNA is TGCAGTGCTAGTTTCCCGCAGTATTTT. Translating it yields CSASFPQYF.

This clonotype was counted ten times or more. The chain joins TRBV5-1 to TRBJ2-4; D is undetermined. The CDR3 length is 16 residues. The V gene lost 3 bases and the J gene lost 0 bases, with 13 bases spanning the gap. Looked up from germline, CDR1 is SGHRS and CDR2 is YFSETQ. CDR3 DNA: TGCGCCAGCAGCTGGACGATACAGATAGCCAAAAACATTCAGTACTTC. Amino acids: CASSWTIQIAKNIQYF.

As to this clonotype: An end of the junction does not agree with germline; a read error may underlie this. This sequence joins TRBV20-1 and TRBJ1-5, with D tentatively TRBD1 (6 bases). There are 15 residues in the CDR3. Germline-derived CDR1 and CDR2 are DFQATT and SNEGSKA (reference sequence). CDR3 amino acids: CSARPSRQGNQTQHF. The CDR3 DNA reads as TGCAGTGCTAGACCCTCGCGGCAGGGGAATCAGACCCAGCATTTT.

This clonotype was recorded many times. CDR3 residues: CSANRQGLSYEQYF. The CDR3, as DNA: TGCAGTGCTAACAGACAGGGCCTCTCCTACGAGCAGTACTTC. The chain combines TRBV20-1 with TRBJ2-7; 7 positions match TRBD1. CDR3 length: 14 residues. Trimming removed 4 bases from V and 0 bases from J; junction bases left unmatched: 6. Germline V gene sequence: CDR1 DFQATT, CDR2 SNEGSKA (reference sequence).

The sample holds a few counts of this clonotype. This chain uses TRBV5-1 with TRBJ1-2; D possibly corresponds to TRBD1 (5 bases). V was cut by 0 bases and J by 4 bases, with 10 bases left in between. The germline CDR1 and CDR2 sequences are SGHRS and YFSETQ. The CDR3 extends over 14 amino acids. CDR3 protein: CASSLEGMAYGYTF. For the CDR3, the DNA is TGCGCCAGCAGCTTGGAGGGGATGGCCTATGGCTACACCTTC.

This clonotype was recorded at least ten times. The chain joins TRBV5-6 to TRBJ1-2; D ambiguous. The CDR3 spans 11 residues. V dropped 0 bases and J dropped 5 bases, with 2 bases sitting between them. CDR1 is SGHDT and CDR2 is YYEEEE in the germline V gene. This chain's CDR3 is CASSLAYGYTF. The CDR3 DNA is TGTGCCAGCAGCTTGGCGTATGGCTACACCTTC.

This clonotype was recorded at least ten times. CDR3 in amino acids: CASSFTGPDSPLHF. CDR3 coding DNA: TGTGCCAGCAGCTTTACAGGGCCGGATTCACCCCTCCACTTT. The chain recombines TRBV7-8 with TRBJ1-6; a weak D match, TRBD1 (6 bases). This CDR3 spans 14 amino acids. Between the trimmed V and J ends, which lost 3 bases and 8 bases, there was a span of 11 bases. CDR1 is SGHVS, CDR2 FQNEAQ, per germline.

In this sample, this clonotype turned up many times. The gene calls are TRBV5-1 and TRBJ1-1; D is perhaps TRBD1 (5 bases). There are 15 residues in the CDR3. CDR1 SGHRS and CDR2 YFSETQ come from the germline V gene. V was clipped by 0 bases and J by 0 bases, with 9 bases between them. The CDR3 DNA reads as TGCGCCAGCAGCTTGGAAGGGGTAATGAACACTGAAGCTTTCTTT. Protein: CASSLEGVMNTEAFF.

This clonotype was found many times. The chain combines TRBV29-1 with TRBJ1-2; weak D call: TRBD1 (6 bases). The CDR3 spans 13 residues. CDR1 and CDR2 from the germline V gene are SQVTM and ANQGSEA. V lost 1 base to trimming and J lost 6 bases, with 12 bases between them. CDR3 sequence (DNA): TGCAGCGTTGAAGTTGGGGGCCTGGATGGCTACACCTTC. This codes for CSVEVGGLDGYTF. The full variable domain, in which reference TRBV29-1 and TRBJ1-2 provide the parts outside the CDR3, is SAVISQKPSRDICQRGTSLTIQCQVDSQVTMMFWYRQQPGQSLTLIATANQGSEATYESGFVIDKFPISRPNLTFSTLTVSNMSPEDSSIYLCSVEVGGLDGYTFGSGTRLTVV.

There are many counts of this clonotype. The chain recombines TRBV12-3 or TRBV12-4 with TRBJ2-7; tentatively, D is TRBD2 (6 bases). This CDR3 contains 12 residues. Deletions cut 7 bases from V and 3 bases from J, with 10 bases between. The CDR3 bases are TGTGCCAGCAAGGGAGGCTACTACGAGCAGTACTTC. Translated, it gives CASKGGYYEQYF.

The table lists this clonotype with many counts. J is TRBJ1-1 and V is TRBV5-1; D is ambiguous. Germline V gene data show CDR1 as SGHRS and CDR2 as YFSETQ. With 0 bases removed from V and 4 bases from J, the gap between germline ends came to 10 bases. The CDR3 is 14 amino acids. For the CDR3, the DNA is TGCGCCAGCAGCTTGGTACCGGCGTCCACTGAAGCTTTCTTT. Its protein is CASSLVPASTEAFF.

At least ten counts were recorded for this clonotype. The chain joins TRBV5-1 to TRBJ1-2; 8 nucleotides line up with TRBD1. This CDR3 has 14 amino acids. V gave up 0 bases and J gave up 4 bases; unmatched junction bases: 2. Germline values: CDR1 SGHRS, CDR2 YFSETQ. The CDR3 spells CASSLDQGAYGYTF. Here the CDR3 DNA reads TGCGCCAGCAGCTTGGACCAGGGGGCCTATGGCTACACCTTC.

This clonotype has ten or more counts. The CDR3 is CASSSRGGARNEQFF. The CDR3, as DNA: TGTGCCAGCAGCTCCCGTGGGGGGGCCCGGAATGAGCAGTTCTTC. This sequence joins TRBV7-9 and TRBJ2-1; the D gene is possibly TRBD2 (7 bases). V gave up 4 bases and J gave up 7 bases, with 17 bases separating them. CDR3 size: 15 residues. Germline assignment: CDR1 SEHNR and CDR2 FQNEAQ (reference sequence).

This clonotype was recorded many times. The gene calls are TRBV28 and TRBJ1-5; a possible D gene is TRBD1 (5 bases). Trimming pared 3 bases from V and 4 bases from J, leaving 13 bases between. CDR1 is MDHEN, CDR2 SYDVKM, per germline. The CDR3 sequence is 15 residues long. The CDR3 region has the DNA TGTGCCAGCAGTTTCGCGGGGGGGTTTAATCAGCCCCAGCATTTT. This sequence encodes CASSFAGGFNQPQHF. Using reference TRBV28 and TRBJ1-5 for the parts outside the CDR3, the full variable domain is DVKVTQSSRYLVKRTGEKVFLECVQDMDHENMFWYRQDPGLGLRLIYFSYDVKMKEKGDIPEGYSVSREKKERFSLILESASTNQTSMYLCASSFAGGFNQPQHFGDGTRLSIL.

This clonotype was seen at least ten times. The rearrangement links TRBV5-1 to TRBJ1-1; no clear D gene. This CDR3 spans 13 amino acids. Trimming removed 0 bases from V and 1 base from J, with 4 bases in between. Looked up from germline, CDR1 is SGHRS and CDR2 is YFSETQ. The chain's CDR3 is CASSLVSNTEAFF. The DNA of the CDR3 is TGCGCCAGCAGCTTGGTATCGAACACTGAAGCTTTCTTT. Full variable domain (remainder filled in from reference TRBV5-1 and TRBJ1-1): KAGVTQTPRYLIKTRGQQVTLSCSPISGHRSVSWYQQTPGQGLQFLFEYFSETQRNKGNFPGRFSGRQFSNSRSEMNVSTLELGDSALYLCASSLVSNTEAFFGQGTRLTVV.

This clonotype occurred many times. The rearrangement links TRBV7-9 to TRBJ2-5; D unclear. The CDR3 is 13 residues long. The germline CDR1 and CDR2 sequences are SEHNR and FQNEAQ (reference sequence). The V end lost 1 base, the J end lost 2 bases, and 5 bases lay between the germline ends. For the CDR3, the DNA is TGTGCCAGCAGCTTAGACGTACAAGAGACCCAGTACTTC. Protein: CASSLDVQETQYF.

This clonotype has ten or more counts. The genes are TRBV5-5 and TRBJ2-5; TRBD2 agrees at 9 bases. From germline, CDR1 is SGHKS and CDR2 YYEKEE (reference sequence). Germline trimming cut 4 bases from V and 5 bases from J; bases unmatched to any gene: 3. The CDR3 sequence is 13 residues long. The CDR3 DNA reads TGTGCCAGCAGCCCGGCGGGGGGGGAGACCCAGTACTTC. Translation gives CASSPAGGETQYF.

The chain carries TRBV28 and TRBJ1-1; D remains unclear. Looked up from germline, CDR1 is MDHEN and CDR2 is SYDVKM. This CDR3 has 13 amino acids. V gave up 4 bases and J gave up 10 bases, with 16 bases separating them. The CDR3 sequence is CASSSADVGRAFF. The CDR3 region has the DNA TGTGCCAGCAGTTCGGCGGACGTCGGGAGAGCTTTCTTT.

The table lists this clonotype with many counts. The chain uses TRBV3-1 and TRBJ2-2; 10 positions agree with TRBD2. The ends lost 1 base at V and 2 bases at J; junction bases unmatched: 7. CDR3 length equals 18 residues. CDR1 and CDR2 (germline): LGHDT, YNNKEL (reference sequence). This CDR3 reads CASSQGLAGVPNTGELFF. The CDR3 nucleotides read TGTGCCAGCAGCCAAGGGCTAGCGGGGGTCCCAAACACCGGGGAGCTGTTTTTT. Full variable domain (outside the CDR3, taken from reference TRBV3-1 and TRBJ2-2): DTAVSQTPKYLVTQMGNDKSIKCEQNLGHDTMYWYKQDSKKFLKIMFSYNNKELIINETVPNRFSPKSPDKAHLNLHINSLELGDSAVYFCASSQGLAGVPNTGELFFGEGSRLTVL.

This clonotype was counted at least ten times. J is TRBJ2-5 and V is TRBV29-1; D not resolved. This CDR3 has 10 amino acids. Deletions cut 1 base from V and 9 bases from J, with 6 bases between. Germline values: CDR1 SQVTM, CDR2 ANQGSEA. In DNA form, the CDR3 reads TGCAGCGTTGAAGCTTCCTCCCAGTACTTC. Encoded protein: CSVEASSQYF.